This TCR beta chain was profiled in a study of blood T cell repertoires in COVID-19. Background on the study: Acute and convalescent COVID-19 samples came from the United States, Italy and Spain.

With 3 bases removed from V and 3 bases from J, the gap between germline ends came to 21 bases. Germline assignment: CDR1 DFQATT and CDR2 SNEGSKA (reference sequence). The CDR3 runs 16 residues. Using immunoSEQ multiplex PCR, the repertoire was profiled, and TCRdb retains in-frame clones only, with some absent. The repertoire consists of roughly 230,000 clones, with about 80% occurring once and the leading ten covering around 3.5%. Those who participated ranged in age from about 18 to 89 years and resided in about two dozen US areas. The chain combines TRBV20-1 with TRBJ2-7; tentative D call: TRBD1 (6 bases). Sequencing input: PBMCs or T cells enriched from blood (not recorded which). The sequence was collected from a middle-aged man who had recovered from COVID-19. The CDR3 protein is CSASTSSGAGFYEQYF. DNA for the CDR3: TGCAGTGCTAGTACATCGTCAGGGGCCGGTTTCTACGAGCAGTACTTC.